This T cell receptor (beta chain) was retrieved from a study of T cell responses to AZD1222 COVID-19 vaccine. Findings of the study overall: Once two AZD1222 doses were given, Spike-specific TCR breadth and depth went up. White British ancestry dominated among donors, who included more females, and clonal diversity was possibly underestimated.

Germline V CDR1 and CDR2: SGHRS, YFSETQ. Trimming took 4 bases from V and 2 from J, leaving 13 bases between them. There are 14 residues in the CDR3. About this clone itself: What it binds is not known.

Profiled with immunoSEQ multiplex PCR; TCRdb holds only in-frame clones, not every one. Among 55,000 to 65,000 clones listed, 85% were seen once. Sequenced material: peripheral blood, taken on day 0 of AZD1222 vaccination. The sequence derives from an adult in good health. This sequence joins TRBV5-1 and TRBJ2-7; D is perhaps TRBD2 (6 bases). The CDR3 coding sequence is TGCGCCAGCAGCCCCGGGACGGGAGCCTACGAGCAGTACTTC. This encodes CASSPGTGAYEQYF.